Below are 23 T cell receptor beta chains sequenced from a single sample in a study of T cell responses to AZD1222 COVID-19 vaccine. Measured with immunoSEQ multiplex PCR; TCRdb has only the in-frame clones, and not every one. The data show tens of thousands of clones, with roughly 85% seen just once and about 15% held by the top ten. The starting material was peripheral blood, obtained on day 0 of AZD1222 vaccination. The receptors come from an adult in good health.

The chain employs TRBV28 and TRBJ1-5; D not resolved. Germline values: CDR1 MDHEN, CDR2 SYDVKM. This CDR3 has 13 residues. Deletions cut 5 bases from V and 6 bases from J, with 11 bases between. DNA of the CDR3: TGTGCCAGCAGTCGTCGCCAGGTTCAGCCCCAGCATTTT. Translating it yields CASSRRQVQPQHF.

The chain employs TRBV14 and TRBJ1-2, with a tentative D call TRBD1 (6 bases). Germline loops: CDR1 SGHDN, CDR2 FVKESK. This CDR3 is 12 amino acids long. V lost 3 bases, J lost 8 bases, and 10 bases lay in between. The CDR3 DNA sequence: TGTGCCAGCAGCCAGAACAGGGTCGGCTACACCTTC. It translates to CASSQNRVGYTF.

This clone was recorded once. The chain employs TRBV27 and TRBJ2-2; D uncertain. The CDR3 has 15 amino acids. Germline lookup yields CDR1 MNHEY and CDR2 SMNVEV (reference sequence). V lost 9 bases to trimming and J lost 7 bases, with 21 bases between them. CDR3 region: CASSPPPNWGGELFF. The CDR3 coding sequence is TGTGCCAGTTCGCCCCCTCCTAACTGGGGCGGGGAGCTGTTTTTT.

The V and J genes are TRBV7-8 and TRBJ2-1; TRBD1 matches 9 bases. Germline CDR1 is SGHVS and CDR2 is FQNEAQ. V lost 5 bases to trimming and J lost 4 bases; unmatched junction nucleotides: 3. The CDR3 consists of 14 residues. CDR3 sequence: CASSPGQGYNEQFF. In nucleotides, the CDR3 is TGTGCCAGCAGCCCCGGACAGGGGTACAATGAGCAGTTCTTC.

The chain recombines TRBV24-1 with TRBJ1-4, with a weak D call TRBD1 (5 bases). Looked up from germline, CDR1 is KGHDR and CDR2 is SFDVKD. V was shortened by 4 bases and J by 8 bases, with 16 bases between the two germline ends. The CDR3 loop spans 15 amino acids. DNA for the CDR3: TGTGCCACCAGTGACCCCGGGGCAATTGAGGAAAAACTGTTTTTT. Translating gives CATSDPGAIEEKLFF.

This rearrangement joins TRBV10-3 to TRBJ1-1; tentative D call: TRBD1 (5 bases). The germline V and J ends were trimmed by 0 bases and 0 bases, with 8 bases remaining between them. The CDR3 totals 15 residues. In germline, CDR1 is ENHRY, CDR2 SYGVKD. Written as DNA, the CDR3 is TGTGCCATCAGTGAGTCGAGCAGGGTGAACACTGAAGCTTTCTTT. This sequence encodes CAISESSRVNTEAFF.

V is TRBV19 and J is TRBJ2-2; D ambiguous. The length of the CDR3 is 13 residues. The germline V and J ends were trimmed by 5 bases and 6 bases, with 10 bases remaining between them. Germline CDR1 LNHDA, CDR2 SQIVND (reference sequence). The DNA for the CDR3 is TGTGCCAGTAGTCCCAATATGGCCGGGGAGCTGTTTTTT. Amino acids: CASSPNMAGELFF.

The chain carries TRBV7-9 and TRBJ1-4; D not resolved. The CDR3 has 13 amino acids. Trimming left V 3 bases short and J 8 bases short, with 10 bases between. Per the germline V gene, CDR1 is SEHNR and CDR2 is FQNEAQ (reference sequence). This CDR3 is CASSFPPAEKLFF. The DNA of the CDR3 is TGTGCCAGCAGCTTCCCCCCAGCCGAAAAACTGTTTTTT.

The chain uses TRBV7-6 and TRBJ1-2, with D possibly matching TRBD1 (6 bases). Trimming stripped 3 bases from V and 0 bases from J, with 11 bases between. Germline-derived CDR1 and CDR2 are SGHVS and FNYEAQ. CDR3 length: 15 residues. The CDR3 loop is CASSLATGANYGYTF. The CDR3 region has the DNA TGTGCCAGCAGCTTGGCGACAGGAGCTAACTATGGCTACACCTTC.

The chain employs TRBV4-2 and TRBJ1-5, with D perhaps matching TRBD1 (6 bases). V lost 2 bases, J lost 6 bases, and 17 bases lay in between. Germline V gene sequence: CDR1 LGHNA, CDR2 YNFKEQ. The length of the CDR3 is 16 residues. CDR3 sequence: CASSQLLRGLGQPQHF. In DNA, the CDR3 is TGTGCCAGCAGCCAACTCCTCAGGGGACTGGGTCAGCCCCAGCATTTT.

The chain joins TRBV7-9 to TRBJ1-5, with D unclear. This CDR3 is 12 amino acids long. Trimming removed 3 bases from V and 7 bases from J, with 7 bases in between. Germline CDR1 is SEHNR and CDR2 is FQNEAQ (reference sequence). This CDR3 reads CASSFLSQPQHF. The CDR3 nucleotides are TGTGCCAGCAGCTTTTTGTCCCAGCCCCAGCATTTT. The whole variable domain, filled in from reference TRBV7-9 and TRBJ1-5, reads DTGVSQNPRHKITKRGQNVTFRCDPISEHNRLYWYRQTLGQGPEFLTYFQNEAQLEKSRLLSDRFSAERPKGSFSTLEIQRTEQGDSAMYLCASSFLSQPQHFGDGTRLSIL.

With regard to this clone: Other DNA sequences of this sample code for an identical CDR3. This chain connects TRBV28 to TRBJ1-5; D not certain. The CDR3 covers 15 residues. The germline V gene has CDR1 MDHEN and CDR2 SYDVKM. The V gene lost 3 bases and the J gene lost 0 bases, with 9 bases spanning the gap. The CDR3 nucleotides are TGTGCCAGCAGTTTGCCGGGGAATAGCAATCAGCCCCAGCATTTT. Amino acid sequence: CASSLPGNSNQPQHF.

The chain recombines TRBV27 with TRBJ2-2, with D maybe TRBD1 (6 bases). Looked up from germline, CDR1 is MNHEY and CDR2 is SMNVEV (reference sequence). V dropped 6 bases and J dropped 5 bases, with 28 bases sitting between them. The CDR3 consists of 19 residues. DNA of the CDR3: TGTGCCAGCAGACTCTCACCATACAGGGAAATCGCTACAACCGGGGAGCTGTTTTTT. Translated: CASRLSPYREIATTGELFF.

This chain links TRBV14 with TRBJ1-1; TRBD1 might be the D (6 bases). The CDR3 spans 15 residues. CDR1 is SGHDN and CDR2 is FVKESK in the germline V gene. Trimming pared 6 bases from V and 0 bases from J, leaving 14 bases between. CDR3 nucleotide sequence: TGTGCCAGCAGTCCTCACAGGGACATGAACACTGAAGCTTTCTTT. It translates to CASSPHRDMNTEAFF.

J is TRBJ2-3 and V is TRBV11-1; tentatively, D is TRBD1 (6 bases). The CDR3 consists of 15 residues. The germline V gene has CDR1 SGHAT and CDR2 FQDESV (reference sequence). Between the trimmed V and J ends, which lost 5 bases and 0 bases, there was a span of 12 bases. The CDR3 region has the DNA TGTGCCAGCAGCCCCGGGACACCTAGCACAGATACGCAGTATTTT. It encodes CASSPGTPSTDTQYF.

J is TRBJ1-6 and V is TRBV19; D might be TRBD1 (5 bases). The CDR3 is made up of 14 amino acids. The germline CDR1 and CDR2 sequences are LNHDA and SQIVND (reference sequence). V was trimmed by 2 bases and J by 8 bases, leaving 10 bases between them. CDR3 in amino acids: CASSISLQDSPLHF. The CDR3 DNA sequence: TGTGCCAGTAGTATATCCTTACAGGATTCACCCCTCCACTTT.

The J gene is TRBJ2-3, the V gene TRBV7-8, with 12 nucleotides matching TRBD2. Germline loops: CDR1 SGHVS, CDR2 FQNEAQ. Losses at the gene ends were 1 base for V and 4 bases for J; bases not matched to a gene: 6. This CDR3 contains 17 residues. The CDR3 DNA is TGTGCCAGCAGCTTAGATTCTAGCGGGGGGGCCGCAGATACGCAGTATTTT. Translating it yields CASSLDSSGGAADTQYF. The full variable domain, completed using reference TRBV7-8 and TRBJ2-3, is GAGVSQSPRYKVAKRGQDVALRCDPISGHVSLFWYQQALGQGPEFLTYFQNEAQLDKSGLPSDRFFAERPEGSVSTLKIQRTQQEDSAVYLCASSLDSSGGAADTQYFGPGTRLTVL.

This sequence joins TRBV28 and TRBJ2-3; D remains unclear. Trimming stripped 6 bases from V and 0 bases from J, with 16 bases between. CDR1 MDHEN and CDR2 SYDVKM come from the germline V gene. The CDR3 has 16 residues. DNA of the CDR3: TGTGCCAGCAGGAGGCTAGGCGGCACTAGCACAGATACGCAGTATTTT. This translates into CASRRLGGTSTDTQYF.

The chain joins TRBV3-1 (or the pseudogene TRBV3-2) to TRBJ2-2, with 9 positions matching TRBD1. CDR3 size: 16 residues. Germline lookup yields CDR1 LGHDT and CDR2 YNNKEL (reference sequence). V lost 4 bases to trimming and J lost 4 bases; unmatched junction nucleotides: 7. The CDR3 region is CASSPTGGRVTGELFF. The CDR3 DNA follows: TGTGCCAGCAGCCCAACAGGGGGCCGTGTCACCGGGGAGCTGTTTTTT.

Written as DNA, the CDR3 is TGTGCCAGTAGCCTATCCCGGGCCAACTACGAGCAGTACTTC. Translation gives CASSLSRANYEQYF. V and J are TRBV19 and TRBJ2-7, with D hard to call. In germline, CDR1 is LNHDA, CDR2 SQIVND (reference sequence). This CDR3 has 14 amino acids. V was clipped by 6 bases and J by 3 bases, with 15 bases between them.

The CDR3 region is CASSVEIGRDEQFF. CDR3 DNA sequence: TGTGCCAGCAGCGTAGAGATAGGGAGGGATGAGCAGTTCTTC. The rearrangement links TRBV9 to TRBJ2-1, with 7 bases lining up with TRBD2. The germline CDR1 and CDR2 sequences are SGDLS and YYNGEE. The V gene end was trimmed by 0 bases and the J gene end by 8 bases; junction bases not matched to a gene: 5. CDR3 length: 14 residues.

The genes are TRBV6-1 and TRBJ1-5; D unclear. The CDR3 runs to 13 residues. Germline values: CDR1 MNHNS, CDR2 SASEGT. V lost 2 bases to trimming and J lost 6 bases, with 8 bases between them. The CDR3 DNA reads as TGTGCCAGCAGTGAATATCTTCCTCAGCCCCAGCATTTT. It translates to CASSEYLPQPQHF.

This clone was counted once. The CDR3 DNA sequence: TGTGCCAGCAGCGCCCGGTCTTACTCCTACGAGCAGTACTTC. Translation: CASSARSYSYEQYF. This chain links TRBV9 with TRBJ2-7; D uncertain. V lost 3 bases and J 0 bases, leaving 10 bases between the germline ends. The CDR3 contains 14 residues. Germline V lookup: CDR1 SGDLS, CDR2 YYNGEE.